A selection of T cell receptor beta chains follows, all from one sample in a study of blood T cell repertoires in COVID-19. The method was immunoSEQ multiplex PCR; TCRdb's version includes in-frame clones alone and lacks a portion of them. The table has roughly 250,000 clones, over 65% seen once; the top ten hold 2.5% to 4%. The sample taken for sequencing was peripheral blood. The source of these receptors is a woman older than 75 with acute or convalescent COVID-19. CDR3s include the opening cysteine and the closing phenylalanine or tryptophan. Fields, in order: V gene, clone size, D gene, J gene, CDR3 DNA, CDR3 protein. D genes are given only for firm matches. Rows may omit the clone size; those that give it use once, few, many or a size class.

v_gene: TRBV18; abundance: NA; d_gene: NA; j_gene: TRBJ1-4; CDR3nt: TGTGCCAGCTCGAACGGGGGGCTCAGCGAAAAACTGTTTTTT; CDR3aa: CASSNGGLSEKLFF
v_gene: TRBV19; abundance: NA; d_gene: TRBD2; j_gene: TRBJ2-7; CDR3nt: TGTGCCAGTAGTGCAACCGGGACTAGCGGGAGTTACGAGCAGTACTTC; CDR3aa: CASSATGTSGSYEQYF
v_gene: TRBV6-6; abundance: NA; d_gene: TRBD1; j_gene: TRBJ1-2; CDR3nt: TGTGCCAGCAGTTACGCGGACAGGGCCTCCTATGGCTACACCTTC; CDR3aa: CASSYADRASYGYTF
v_gene: TRBV6-5; abundance: NA; d_gene: NA; j_gene: TRBJ1-1; CDR3nt: TGTGCCAGCATTAACGGCGGGAACACTGAAGCTTTCTTT; CDR3aa: CASINGGNTEAFF
v_gene: TRBV29-1; abundance: once; d_gene: TRBD2; j_gene: TRBJ2-3; CDR3nt: TGCAGCGTTGGGGTAGCGGGGAGCACAGATACGCAGTATTTT; CDR3aa: CSVGVAGSTDTQYF
v_gene: TRBV5-1; abundance: NA; d_gene: NA; j_gene: TRBJ1-1; CDR3nt: TGCGCCAGCAGCTTGGCCAATCTGGGGGCCACTGAAGCTTTCTTT; CDR3aa: CASSLANLGATEAFF
v_gene: TRBV7-2; abundance: NA; d_gene: NA; j_gene: TRBJ1-2; CDR3nt: TGTGCCAGCAGCTCTACTAGGGCGTCGAGAGGCTACACCTTC; CDR3aa: CASSSTRASRGYTF
v_gene: TRBV3-1/TRBV3-2; abundance: NA; d_gene: TRBD1; j_gene: TRBJ1-2; CDR3nt: TGTGCCAGCAGCCGACTGGGACAGGGGAATGGCTACACCTTC; CDR3aa: CASSRLGQGNGYTF
v_gene: TRBV5-1; abundance: NA; d_gene: NA; j_gene: TRBJ1-1; CDR3nt: TGCGCCAGCGCGGGGGGAGGAAGATTGAACACTGAAGCTTTCTTT; CDR3aa: CASAGGGRLNTEAFF
v_gene: TRBV27; abundance: NA; d_gene: TRBD2; j_gene: TRBJ2-1; CDR3nt: TGTGCCAGCAGTTTATCCCCCGCCGCGGCGGGAGCATACAATGAGCAGTTCTTC; CDR3aa: CASSLSPAAAGAYNEQFF
v_gene: TRBV15; abundance: few; d_gene: NA; j_gene: TRBJ1-2; CDR3nt: TGTGCCACCAGCAGAGCAACAGAAGGAGGCTACACCTTC; CDR3aa: CATSRATEGGYTF
v_gene: TRBV5-4; abundance: NA; d_gene: NA; j_gene: TRBJ2-3; CDR3nt: TGTGCCAGCAGTCGGCGGCAGGGTGGCACAGATACGCAGTATTTT; CDR3aa: CASSRRQGGTDTQYF
v_gene: TRBV10-3; abundance: NA; d_gene: TRBD1; j_gene: TRBJ1-3; CDR3nt: TGTGCCATCAGGGAAAGTACAGGGGGTTTTCGGAACACCATATATTTT; CDR3aa: CAIRESTGGFRNTIYF
v_gene: TRBV6-5; abundance: NA; d_gene: NA; j_gene: TRBJ1-5; CDR3nt: TGTGCCAGCAGCGCCTTCGGGACTAACAATCAGCCCCAGCATTTT; CDR3aa: CASSAFGTNNQPQHF
v_gene: TRBV5-4; abundance: NA; d_gene: TRBD2; j_gene: TRBJ2-5; CDR3nt: TGTGCCAGCAGCTCGGGACTAGCGGGGTCCCAAGAGACCCAGTACTTC; CDR3aa: CASSSGLAGSQETQYF
v_gene: TRBV10-3; abundance: NA; d_gene: NA; j_gene: TRBJ1-3; CDR3nt: TGTGCCATCAGTGATTTTGAGACAACTGGAAACACCATATATTTT; CDR3aa: CAISDFETTGNTIYF
v_gene: TRBV28; abundance: NA; d_gene: NA; j_gene: TRBJ1-6; CDR3nt: TGTGCCAGCACGGGGGGGTTCTCCTATAATTCACCCCTCCACTTT; CDR3aa: CASTGGFSYNSPLHF
v_gene: TRBV5-6; abundance: NA; d_gene: TRBD1; j_gene: TRBJ1-1; CDR3nt: TGTGCCAGCAGCTTGGCAACAGGGGGGGGGACTGAAGCTTTCTTT; CDR3aa: CASSLATGGGTEAFF
v_gene: TRBV7-9; abundance: once; d_gene: TRBD1; j_gene: TRBJ1-2; CDR3nt: TGTGCCAGCAGCCGACTAGGACAGGGGCCCTATGGCTACACCTTC; CDR3aa: CASSRLGQGPYGYTF
v_gene: TRBV30; abundance: NA; d_gene: NA; j_gene: TRBJ1-6; CDR3nt: TGTGCCTGGAGTGTTTGGCGGTCGATTAATTCACCCCTCCACTTT; CDR3aa: CAWSVWRSINSPLHF
v_gene: TRBV19; abundance: NA; d_gene: TRBD2; j_gene: TRBJ2-7; CDR3nt: TGTGCCAGTAGTATCGGGAGGAAGCCCTACGAGCAGTACTTC; CDR3aa: CASSIGRKPYEQYF
v_gene: TRBV18; abundance: NA; d_gene: NA; j_gene: TRBJ2-2; CDR3nt: TGTGCCAGCTCGCGCGGGACTCTTAACACCGGGGAGCTGTTTTTT; CDR3aa: CASSRGTLNTGELFF
v_gene: TRBV3-1/TRBV3-2; abundance: NA; d_gene: TRBD1; j_gene: TRBJ2-2; CDR3nt: TGTGCCAGCAGCCTGATCAGGGGGCGGACCGGGGAGCTGTTTTTT; CDR3aa: CASSLIRGRTGELFF
v_gene: TRBV11-2; abundance: NA; d_gene: NA; j_gene: TRBJ2-4; CDR3nt: TGTGCCAGCAGCTCCCAGGTCGGGAGACTAGCCAAAAACATTCAGTACTTC; CDR3aa: CASSSQVGRLAKNIQYF
v_gene: TRBV29-1; abundance: NA; d_gene: NA; j_gene: TRBJ1-6; CDR3nt: TGCAGCGTTCGGATGTCTGGGGACAATAATTCACCCCTCCACTTT; CDR3aa: CSVRMSGDNNSPLHF
v_gene: TRBV10-3; abundance: NA; d_gene: TRBD1; j_gene: TRBJ1-1; CDR3nt: TGTGCCATCAGCAGCAGGGGGCCTGAAGCTTTCTTT; CDR3aa: CAISSRGPEAFF
v_gene: TRBV18; abundance: NA; d_gene: NA; j_gene: TRBJ1-2; CDR3nt: TGTGCCAGCTCACCCGGAGGGCTCCAGGGATACGGCTACACCTTC; CDR3aa: CASSPGGLQGYGYTF
v_gene: TRBV18; abundance: NA; d_gene: TRBD1; j_gene: TRBJ1-5; CDR3nt: TGTGCCAGCTCCGCCGGGACAGGGTCTCTGCCCCAGCATTTT; CDR3aa: CASSAGTGSLPQHF
v_gene: TRBV6-5; abundance: NA; d_gene: TRBD1; j_gene: TRBJ2-7; CDR3nt: TGTGCCAGCAAACGGGACAGGGGACCCTACGAGCAGTACTTC; CDR3aa: CASKRDRGPYEQYF
v_gene: TRBV6-5; abundance: many; d_gene: TRBD1; j_gene: TRBJ2-3; CDR3nt: TGTGCCAGCAGACAGGGGTATACGCAGTATTTT; CDR3aa: CASRQGYTQYF
v_gene: TRBV24-1; abundance: NA; d_gene: TRBD2; j_gene: TRBJ2-1; CDR3nt: TGTGCCACCAGTGCCGCTGGAAGCGGGAGTGGGAATGAGCAGTTCTTC; CDR3aa: CATSAAGSGSGNEQFF
v_gene: TRBV7-2; abundance: NA; d_gene: TRBD1; j_gene: TRBJ1-2; CDR3nt: TGTGCCAGCAGCCCACCGACAGGGCAAAACTATGGCTACACCTTC; CDR3aa: CASSPPTGQNYGYTF
v_gene: TRBV27; abundance: once; d_gene: TRBD2; j_gene: TRBJ2-2; CDR3nt: TGTGCCAGCTCCCGGGCTAGCGGAAACACCGGGGAGCTGTTTTTT; CDR3aa: CASSRASGNTGELFF
v_gene: TRBV10-3; abundance: NA; d_gene: TRBD2; j_gene: TRBJ2-1; CDR3nt: TGTGCCACCCGAGGAAGCGGGACGACAAATGAGCAGTTCTTC; CDR3aa: CATRGSGTTNEQFF